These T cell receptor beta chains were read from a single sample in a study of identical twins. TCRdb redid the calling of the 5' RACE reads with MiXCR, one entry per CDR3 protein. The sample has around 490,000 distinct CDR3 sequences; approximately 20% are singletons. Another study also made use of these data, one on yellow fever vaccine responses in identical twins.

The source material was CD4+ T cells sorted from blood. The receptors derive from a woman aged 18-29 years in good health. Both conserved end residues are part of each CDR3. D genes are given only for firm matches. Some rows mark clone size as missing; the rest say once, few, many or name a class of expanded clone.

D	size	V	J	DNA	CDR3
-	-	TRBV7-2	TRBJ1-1	TGTGCCAGCAGCATCCAGTCGACCGGGAACACTGAAGCTTTCTTT	CASSIQSTGNTEAFF
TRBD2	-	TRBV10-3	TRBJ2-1	TGTGCCATCAGTGAGTCCACTAGCGCGGGCAATGAGCAGTTCTTC	CAISESTSAGNEQFF
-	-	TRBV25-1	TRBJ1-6	TGTGCCAGCAGTGAATCCCCCAGGGGAAGTTCACCCCTCCACTTT	CASSESPRGSSPLHF
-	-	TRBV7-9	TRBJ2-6	TGTGCCAGCACCCCCCGAGCCTCTGGGGCCAACGTCCTGACTTTC	CASTPRASGANVLTF
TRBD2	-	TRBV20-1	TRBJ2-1	TGCAGTGCTAGAGATGCCACTAGCGGGAGCGAGTACAATGAGCAGTTCTTC	CSARDATSGSEYNEQFF
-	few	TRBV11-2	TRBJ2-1	TGTGCCAGCAGCCTCTCGGGGAGGAACAATGAGCAGTTCTTC	CASSLSGRNNEQFF
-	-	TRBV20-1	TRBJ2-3	TGCAGCCCACAGGTTTCCACAGATACGCAGTATTTT	CSPQVSTDTQYF
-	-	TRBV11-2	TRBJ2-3	TGTGCCAGCAGCTTAGGAGGAGTAGCGCCCACAGATACGCAGTATTTT	CASSLGGVAPTDTQYF
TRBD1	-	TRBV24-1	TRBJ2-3	TGTGCCACCAGTGATTTGGGGACAGGGGGAGTGACAGATACGCAGTATTTT	CATSDLGTGGVTDTQYF
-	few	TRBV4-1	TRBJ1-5	TGCGCCAGCAGCCAGTTTCAAGATAATCAGCCCCAGCATTTT	CASSQFQDNQPQHF
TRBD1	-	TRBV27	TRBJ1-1	TGTGCCAGCAGTTCCCGGACAGGGGCGGATTGGGGTGAAGCTTTCTTT	CASSSRTGADWGEAFF
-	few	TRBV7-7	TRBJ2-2	TGTGCCAGCAGCTTAGACGCGGCCTCCACCGGGGAGCTGTTTTTT	CASSLDAASTGELFF
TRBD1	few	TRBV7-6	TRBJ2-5	TGTGCCAGCAGCCTTCCCAAGGGACAGGGCCAAGAGACCCAGTACTTC	CASSLPKGQGQETQYF
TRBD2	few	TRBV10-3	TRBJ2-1	TGTGCCATCAGTGAGTCCCTAGCGGGGGCCAATGAGCAGTTCTTC	CAISESLAGANEQFF
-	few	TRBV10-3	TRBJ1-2	TGTGCCATCAGTGAGTCTCAGGACAACTATGGCTACACCTTC	CAISESQDNYGYTF
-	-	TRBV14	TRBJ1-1	TGTGCCAGCAGCCAAGTAGGCCCGGGTTTAGGGAACACTGAAGCTTTCTTT	CASSQVGPGLGNTEAFF
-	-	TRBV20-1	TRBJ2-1	TGCAGTGCTCGGGGACCTCGTAATGAGCAGTTCTTC	CSARGPRNEQFF